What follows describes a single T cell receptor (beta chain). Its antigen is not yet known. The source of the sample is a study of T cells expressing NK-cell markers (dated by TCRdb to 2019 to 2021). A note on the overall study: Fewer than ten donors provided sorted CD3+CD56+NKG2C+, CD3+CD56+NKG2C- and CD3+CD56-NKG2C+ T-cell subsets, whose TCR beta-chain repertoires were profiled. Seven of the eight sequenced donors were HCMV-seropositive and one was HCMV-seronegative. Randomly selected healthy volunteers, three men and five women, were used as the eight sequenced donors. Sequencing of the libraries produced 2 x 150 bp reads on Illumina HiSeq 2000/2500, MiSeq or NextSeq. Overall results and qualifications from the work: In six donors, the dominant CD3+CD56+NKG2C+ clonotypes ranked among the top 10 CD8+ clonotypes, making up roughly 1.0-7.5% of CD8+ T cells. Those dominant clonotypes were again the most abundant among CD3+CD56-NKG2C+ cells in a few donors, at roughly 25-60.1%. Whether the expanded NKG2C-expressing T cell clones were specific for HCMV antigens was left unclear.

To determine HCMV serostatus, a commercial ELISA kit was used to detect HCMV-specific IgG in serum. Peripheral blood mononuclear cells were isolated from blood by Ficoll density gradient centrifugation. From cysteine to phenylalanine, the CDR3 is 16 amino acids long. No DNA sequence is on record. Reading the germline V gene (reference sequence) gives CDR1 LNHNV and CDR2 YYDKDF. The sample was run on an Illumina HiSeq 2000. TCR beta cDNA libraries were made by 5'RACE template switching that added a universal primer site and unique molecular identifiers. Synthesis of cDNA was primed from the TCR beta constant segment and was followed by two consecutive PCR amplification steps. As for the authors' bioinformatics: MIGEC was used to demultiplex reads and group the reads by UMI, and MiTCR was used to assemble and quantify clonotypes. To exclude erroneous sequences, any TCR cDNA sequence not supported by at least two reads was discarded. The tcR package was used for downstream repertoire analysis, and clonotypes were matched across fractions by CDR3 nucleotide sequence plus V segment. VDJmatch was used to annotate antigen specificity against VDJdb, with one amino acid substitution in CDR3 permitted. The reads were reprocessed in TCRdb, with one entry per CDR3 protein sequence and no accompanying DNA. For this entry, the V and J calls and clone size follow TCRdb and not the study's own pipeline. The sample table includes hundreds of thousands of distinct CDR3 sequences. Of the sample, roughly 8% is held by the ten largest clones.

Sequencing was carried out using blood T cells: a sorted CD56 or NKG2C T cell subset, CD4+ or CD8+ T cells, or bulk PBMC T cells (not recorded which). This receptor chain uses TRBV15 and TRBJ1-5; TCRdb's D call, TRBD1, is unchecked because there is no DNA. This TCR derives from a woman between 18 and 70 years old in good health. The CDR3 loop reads CATSNRIRQNNQPQHF.